The rows below give T cell receptor beta chains drawn from one sample of a study of OX40 agonist ivuxolimab in advanced cancers. This table comes from immunoSEQ multiplex PCR, and its TCRdb copy is limited to in-frame clones, with some not included. The data contain approximately 40,000 clones, about 88% of them singletons. The specimen was CD4+ or CD8+ T cells sorted from blood, collected in a trial of the OX40 agonist ivuxolimab. The receptor set was obtained from an adult with an advanced solid tumor such as melanoma, head and neck, liver or kidney cancer. Each CDR3 is given with its conserved first and last residue. D genes are given only for firm matches. Clone sizes are given selectively: once, few, many, or a class where the clone is expanded.

cdr3_nt,cdr3_aa,j_call,clone_size,v_call,d_call,cdr3_length
TGTGCCACCAGCAGAGCAGGATTACTAGCGGCATTTTACGAGCAGTACTTC,CATSRAGLLAAFYEQYF,TRBJ2-7,NA,TRBV15,TRBD2,17
TGTGCCTGGAGTATGGACAGGGGAAGAGGTAATAGCAATCAGCCCCAGCATTTT,CAWSMDRGRGNSNQPQHF,TRBJ1-5,NA,TRBV30,TRBD1,18
TGTGCCTGGACCATAACAGGATCTGAGCAGTTCTTC,CAWTITGSEQFF,TRBJ2-1,NA,TRBV30,NA,12
TGTGCCAGCTCACCTGCGGGTACGAACACCGGGGAGCTGTTTTTT,CASSPAGTNTGELFF,TRBJ2-2,NA,TRBV18,NA,15
TGTGCCAGCAGCTTCGAGACAGGGGCCGCCTCAGAGACCCAGTACTTC,CASSFETGAASETQYF,TRBJ2-5,NA,TRBV5-4,TRBD1,16
TGTGCCAGCAGCTTCAGTGGACAGCTCTACGAGCAGTACTTC,CASSFSGQLYEQYF,TRBJ2-7,few,TRBV7-8,NA,14
TGTGCCAGCAGCTTAGAAGCCACGAACACCGGGGAGCTGTTTTTT,CASSLEATNTGELFF,TRBJ2-2,NA,TRBV7-3,NA,15
TGTGCCAGCGGAATCGGGACAGGGGCTCCCTACGAGCAGTACTTC,CASGIGTGAPYEQYF,TRBJ2-7,NA,TRBV28,TRBD1,15
TGTGCCAGCAGCGTCGCCGAGACAGGGGGAAACACCATATATTTT,CASSVAETGGNTIYF,TRBJ1-3,NA,TRBV9,TRBD1,15
TGTGCCAGCAGCCCCGGGACAGGGGCCTACAATGAGCAGTTCTTC,CASSPGTGAYNEQFF,TRBJ2-1,NA,TRBV11-2,TRBD1,15
TGTGCCATCAGTGAGTCCTTCAGCCCTAACTATGGCTACACCTTC,CAISESFSPNYGYTF,TRBJ1-2,NA,TRBV10-3,NA,15
TGTGCCAGCAGCCTTTATAGTGACAGTCATCTAAACTATGGCTACACCTTC,CASSLYSDSHLNYGYTF,TRBJ1-2,once,TRBV14,NA,17
TGCGCCAGCAGCTTCGGGACTGCCAATGAGCAGTTCTTC,CASSFGTANEQFF,TRBJ2-1,few,TRBV4-1,NA,13
TGCGCCAGCAGCCACAGGGATTCTACCTACGAGCAGTACTTC,CASSHRDSTYEQYF,TRBJ2-7,NA,TRBV4-1,NA,14
TGTGCCAGCAGCGTAGGGGACAATCAGCCCCAGCATTTT,CASSVGDNQPQHF,TRBJ1-5,NA,TRBV7-9,NA,13
TGCGCCAGCAGCCCCCGTTCTAGCCCAACCTACGAGCAGTACTTC,CASSPRSSPTYEQYF,TRBJ2-7,NA,TRBV4-1,NA,15
TGTGCTAGCAGCCCAGGACTAGCGGGAGCTACAGATACGCAGTATTTT,CASSPGLAGATDTQYF,TRBJ2-3,NA,TRBV7-7,TRBD2,16
TGTGCCTGGAGTCCGACAGGGGTGCATGAAAAACTGTTTTTT,CAWSPTGVHEKLFF,TRBJ1-4,once,TRBV30,TRBD1,14
TGCGCCAGCAGCTCCCAAGTCGGTGTCGATCAGCCCCAGCATTTT,CASSSQVGVDQPQHF,TRBJ1-5,NA,TRBV5-1,NA,15
TGTGCCAGCAGCTCCACCGGGCCCCCACGCAATGAGCAGTTCTTC,CASSSTGPPRNEQFF,TRBJ2-1,NA,TRBV7-9,NA,15